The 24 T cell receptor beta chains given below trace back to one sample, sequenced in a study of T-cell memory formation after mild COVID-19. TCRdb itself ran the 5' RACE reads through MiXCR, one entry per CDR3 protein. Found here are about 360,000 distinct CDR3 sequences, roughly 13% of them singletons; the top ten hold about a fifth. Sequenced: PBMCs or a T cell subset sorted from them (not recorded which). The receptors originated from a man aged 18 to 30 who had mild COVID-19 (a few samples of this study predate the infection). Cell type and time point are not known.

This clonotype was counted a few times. CDR3 nucleotide sequence: TGTGCCAGCAGTTATTGGGACAGGAGTGATGGGGGCTACACCTTC. It is translated as CASSYWDRSDGGYTF. J is TRBJ1-2 and V is TRBV6-5; 8 bases are a match to TRBD1. The J segment lost 8 bases and the V segment lost 3 bases, leaving 11 bases of the junction unmatched. The CDR3 is 15 residues long. Germline V gene sequence: CDR1 MNHEY, CDR2 SVGAGI.

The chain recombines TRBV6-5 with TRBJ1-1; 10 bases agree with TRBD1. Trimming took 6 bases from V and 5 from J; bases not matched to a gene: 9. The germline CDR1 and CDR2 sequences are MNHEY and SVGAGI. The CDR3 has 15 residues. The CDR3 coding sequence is TGTGCCAGCAGCTCTATCGGACAGGGGGGGACTGAAGCTTTCTTT. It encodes CASSSIGQGGTEAFF.

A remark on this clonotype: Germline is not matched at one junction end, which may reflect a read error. The CDR3 loop reads CSVGEGPF. The CDR3 DNA sequence: TGCAGCGTTGGGGAGGGGCCCTTC. The chain employs TRBV29-1 and TRBJ1-2; possibly TRBD1 for D (5 bases). The CDR3 extends over 8 amino acids. CDR1 is SQVTM and CDR2 is ANQGSEA in the germline V gene.

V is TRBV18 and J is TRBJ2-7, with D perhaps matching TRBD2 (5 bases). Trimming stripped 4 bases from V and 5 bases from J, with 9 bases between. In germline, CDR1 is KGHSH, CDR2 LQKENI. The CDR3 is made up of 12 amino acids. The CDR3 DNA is TGTGCCAGCTCACGTGGGGAGAACGAGCAGTACGTC. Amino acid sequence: CASSRGENEQYV.

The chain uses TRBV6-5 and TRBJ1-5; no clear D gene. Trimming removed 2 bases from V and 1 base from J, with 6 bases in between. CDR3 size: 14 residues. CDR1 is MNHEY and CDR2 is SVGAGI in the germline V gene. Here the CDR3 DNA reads TGTGCCAGCAGTTACGGCCAGAGCAATCAGCCCCAGCATTTT. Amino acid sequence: CASSYGQSNQPQHF.

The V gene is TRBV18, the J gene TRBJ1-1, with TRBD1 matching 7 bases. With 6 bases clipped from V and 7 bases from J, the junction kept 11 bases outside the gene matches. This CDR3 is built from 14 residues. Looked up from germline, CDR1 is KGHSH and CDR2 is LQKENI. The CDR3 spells CASSADRTGNEAFF. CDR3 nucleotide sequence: TGTGCCAGCTCTGCGGACAGGACTGGCAATGAAGCTTTCTTT.

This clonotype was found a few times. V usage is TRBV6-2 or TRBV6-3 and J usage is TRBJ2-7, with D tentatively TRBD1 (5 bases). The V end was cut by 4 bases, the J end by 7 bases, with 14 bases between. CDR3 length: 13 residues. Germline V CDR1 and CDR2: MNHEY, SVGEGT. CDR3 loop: CASSLGAVGEQYV. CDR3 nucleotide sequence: TGTGCCAGCAGTTTAGGGGCCGTAGGGGAGCAGTACGTC.

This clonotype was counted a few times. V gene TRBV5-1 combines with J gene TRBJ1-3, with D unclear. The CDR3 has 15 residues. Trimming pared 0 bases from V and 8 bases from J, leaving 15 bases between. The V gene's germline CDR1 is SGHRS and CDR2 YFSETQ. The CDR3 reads CASSLGTGPADTIYF. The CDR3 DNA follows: TGCGCCAGCAGCTTGGGCACCGGACCGGCGGACACCATATATTTT.

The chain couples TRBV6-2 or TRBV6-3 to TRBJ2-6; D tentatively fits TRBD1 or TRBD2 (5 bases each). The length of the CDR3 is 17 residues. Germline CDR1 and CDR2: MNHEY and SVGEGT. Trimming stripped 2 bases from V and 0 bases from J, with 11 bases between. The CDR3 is CASSYEGRFSGANVLTF. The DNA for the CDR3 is TGTGCCAGCAGTTACGAGGGACGGTTCTCTGGGGCCAACGTCCTGACTTTC.

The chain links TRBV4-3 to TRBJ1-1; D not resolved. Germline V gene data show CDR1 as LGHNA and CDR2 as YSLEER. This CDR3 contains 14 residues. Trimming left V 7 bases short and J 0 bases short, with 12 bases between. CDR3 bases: TGCGCCAGCACCCCTTCCGGGATGAACACTGAAGCTTTCTTT. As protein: CASTPSGMNTEAFF.

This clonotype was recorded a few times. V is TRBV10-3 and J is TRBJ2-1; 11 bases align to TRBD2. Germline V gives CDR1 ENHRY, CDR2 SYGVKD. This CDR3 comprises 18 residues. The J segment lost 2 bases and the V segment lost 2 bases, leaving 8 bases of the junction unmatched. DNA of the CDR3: TGTGCCATCAGTGAGCCTACTAGCGGGGGTACTCCCTACAATGAGCAGTTCTTC. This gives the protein CAISEPTSGGTPYNEQFF.

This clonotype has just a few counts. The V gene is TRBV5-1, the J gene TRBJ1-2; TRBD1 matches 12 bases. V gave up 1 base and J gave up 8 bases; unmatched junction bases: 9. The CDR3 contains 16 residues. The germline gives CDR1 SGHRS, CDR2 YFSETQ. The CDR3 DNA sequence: TGCGCCAGCAGCTTGCACCTCCGGGACAGGGGGCAGGGCTACACCTTC. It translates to CASSLHLRDRGQGYTF.

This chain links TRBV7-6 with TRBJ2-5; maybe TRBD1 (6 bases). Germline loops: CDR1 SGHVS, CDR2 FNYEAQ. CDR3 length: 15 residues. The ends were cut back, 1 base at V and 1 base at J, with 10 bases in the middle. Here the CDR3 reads CASSLVGTFQETQYF. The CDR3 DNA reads TGTGCCAGCAGCTTAGTCGGGACATTCCAAGAGACCCAGTACTTC.

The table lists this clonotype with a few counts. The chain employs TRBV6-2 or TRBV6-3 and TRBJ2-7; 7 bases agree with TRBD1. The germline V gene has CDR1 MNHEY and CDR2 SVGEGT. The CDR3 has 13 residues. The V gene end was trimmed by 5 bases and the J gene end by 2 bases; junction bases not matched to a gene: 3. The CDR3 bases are TGTGCCAGCAGTCGGGACAGACCCTACGAGCAGTACGTC. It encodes CASSRDRPYEQYV.

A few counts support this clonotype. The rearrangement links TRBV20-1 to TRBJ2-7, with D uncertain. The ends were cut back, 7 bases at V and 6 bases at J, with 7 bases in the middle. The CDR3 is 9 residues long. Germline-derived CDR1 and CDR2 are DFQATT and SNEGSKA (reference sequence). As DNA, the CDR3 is TGCAGTGAGCTCCCCGAGCAGTACGTC. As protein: CSELPEQYV.

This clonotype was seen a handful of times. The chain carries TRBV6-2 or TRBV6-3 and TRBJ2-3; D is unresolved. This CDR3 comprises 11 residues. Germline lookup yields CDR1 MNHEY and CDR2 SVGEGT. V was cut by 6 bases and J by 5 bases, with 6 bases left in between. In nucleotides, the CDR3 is TGTGCCAGCAGCCTTCAAGATACGCAGTATTTT. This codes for CASSLQDTQYF.

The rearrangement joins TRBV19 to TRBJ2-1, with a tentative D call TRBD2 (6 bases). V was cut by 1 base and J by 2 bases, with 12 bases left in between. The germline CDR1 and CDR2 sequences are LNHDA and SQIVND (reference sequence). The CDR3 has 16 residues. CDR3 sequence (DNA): TGTGCCAGTAGTATAGGCGGCTCGGGGGCCTACAATGAGCAGTTCTTC. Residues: CASSIGGSGAYNEQFF. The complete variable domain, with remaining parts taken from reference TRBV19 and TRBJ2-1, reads DGGITQSPKYLFRKEGQNVTLSCEQNLNHDAMYWYRQDPGQGLRLIYYSQIVNDFQKGDIAEGYSVSREKKESFPLTVTSAQKNPTAFYLCASSIGGSGAYNEQFFGPGTRLTVL.

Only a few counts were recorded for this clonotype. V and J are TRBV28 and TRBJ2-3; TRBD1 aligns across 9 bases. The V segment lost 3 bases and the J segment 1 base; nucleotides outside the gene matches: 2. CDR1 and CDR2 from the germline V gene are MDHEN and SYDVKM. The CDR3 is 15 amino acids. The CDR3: CASSFRDRGTDTQYF. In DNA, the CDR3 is TGTGCCAGCAGTTTCCGGGACAGGGGCACAGATACGCAGTATTTT.

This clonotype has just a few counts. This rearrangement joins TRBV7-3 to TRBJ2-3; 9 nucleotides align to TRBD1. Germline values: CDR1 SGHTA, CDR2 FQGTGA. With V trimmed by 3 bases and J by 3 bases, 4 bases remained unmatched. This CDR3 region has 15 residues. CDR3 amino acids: CASSFTGGSTDTQYF. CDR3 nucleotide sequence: TGTGCCAGCAGCTTTACAGGGGGCAGTACAGATACGCAGTATTTT.

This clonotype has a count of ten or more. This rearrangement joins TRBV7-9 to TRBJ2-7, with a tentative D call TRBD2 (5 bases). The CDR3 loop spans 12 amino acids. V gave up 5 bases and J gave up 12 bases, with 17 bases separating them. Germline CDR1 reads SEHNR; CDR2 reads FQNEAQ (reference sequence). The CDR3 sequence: CASSPSLGATYF. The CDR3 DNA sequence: TGTGCCAGCAGCCCCTCCTTGGGAGCTACGTACTTC.

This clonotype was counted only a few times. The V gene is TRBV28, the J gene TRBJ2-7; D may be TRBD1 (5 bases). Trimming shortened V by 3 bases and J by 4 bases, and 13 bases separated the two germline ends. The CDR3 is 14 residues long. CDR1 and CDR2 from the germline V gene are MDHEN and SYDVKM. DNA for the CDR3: TGTGCCAGCAGTTTGGCGCAGGGAAGGTACGAGCAGTACGTC. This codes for CASSLAQGRYEQYV.

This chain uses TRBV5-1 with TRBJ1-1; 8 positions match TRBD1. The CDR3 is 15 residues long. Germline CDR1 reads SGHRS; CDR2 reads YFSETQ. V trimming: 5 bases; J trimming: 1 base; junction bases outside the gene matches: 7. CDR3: CASSHPDRANTEAFF. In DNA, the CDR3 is TGCGCCAGCAGTCATCCGGACAGGGCGAACACTGAAGCTTTCTTT.

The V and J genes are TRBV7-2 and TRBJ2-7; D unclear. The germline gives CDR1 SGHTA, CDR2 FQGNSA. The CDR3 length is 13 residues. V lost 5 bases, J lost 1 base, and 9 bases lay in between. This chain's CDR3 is CASSMAVSYEQYF. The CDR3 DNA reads TGTGCCAGCAGCATGGCCGTATCCTACGAGCAGTACTTC.

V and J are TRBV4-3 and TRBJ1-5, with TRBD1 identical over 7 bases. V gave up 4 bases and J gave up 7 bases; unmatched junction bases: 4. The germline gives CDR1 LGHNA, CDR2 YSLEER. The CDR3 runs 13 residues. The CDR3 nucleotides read TGCGCCAGCAGCCCTTACAGGGGCCAGCCCCAGCATTTT. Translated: CASSPYRGQPQHF.